The next 20 T cell receptor beta chains were all read from a single sample in a study of T cell responses to AZD1222 COVID-19 vaccine (dated by TCRdb to the early 2020s). In light of the paper, this sample's time point label describes: about 28 days (+/-7) after the second vaccine dose. Libraries were built with the immunoSEQ multiplex PCR assay. In its TCRdb copy, this immuneACCESS table keeps in-frame sequences only and misses some clones. Where compared with another copy, unresolved V genes explain less than half of these, and the others have no known cause. The sample table lists under 130,000 clones, roughly 85% of them with a count of one. The top ten clonotypes cover 2% to 2.5% of the sample. The sample here was peripheral blood, taken 28 days after the second AZD1222 dose. These receptor sequences come from an adult who received the AZD1222 COVID-19 vaccine.

The V and J genes are TRBV6-1 and TRBJ2-6; D tentatively fits TRBD1 or TRBD2 (5 bases each). Trimming removed 1 base at V and 1 base at J, with 5 bases between. This CDR3 is 15 amino acids long. Germline CDR1 reads MNHNS; CDR2 reads SASEGT. The CDR3 sequence is CASSEGGSGANVLTF. Written as DNA, the CDR3 is TGTGCCAGCAGTGAAGGGGGGTCTGGGGCCAACGTCCTGACTTTC.

The chain carries TRBV28 and TRBJ1-1, with TRBD1 matching over 8 bases. CDR1 and CDR2 from the germline V gene are MDHEN and SYDVKM. Unmatched junction bases numbered 8, after V lost 5 bases and J lost 3 bases. CDR3 size: 15 residues. Here the CDR3 reads CASSGGQDGDTEAFF. The CDR3 DNA is TGTGCCAGCAGTGGGGGACAGGACGGGGACACTGAAGCTTTCTTT.

The chain combines TRBV11-1 with TRBJ2-7; 10 bases match TRBD1. J gave up 4 bases and V 2 bases, and 8 bases lay outside the gene matches. The CDR3 runs 16 residues. Germline lookup yields CDR1 SGHAT and CDR2 FQDESV (reference sequence). CDR3 nucleotide sequence: TGTGCCAGCAGCTTAAACAGGCGACAGGGGGCTTACGAGCAGTACTTC. This gives the protein CASSLNRRQGAYEQYF.

The chain joins TRBV30 to TRBJ2-1, with 9 positions matching TRBD2. J gave up 3 bases and V 0 bases, and 0 bases lay outside the gene matches. The CDR3 extends over 14 amino acids. CDR1 GTSNPN and CDR2 SVGIG come from the germline V gene (reference sequence). Here the CDR3 reads CAWSVLAGYNEQFF. The CDR3, as DNA: TGTGCCTGGAGTGTACTAGCGGGCTACAATGAGCAGTTCTTC.

V is TRBV7-6 and J is TRBJ2-2; D may be TRBD2 (6 bases). The CDR3 length is 15 residues. Trimming removed 6 bases from V and 4 bases from J, with 15 bases in between. CDR1 and CDR2 from the germline V gene are SGHVS and FNYEAQ. Here the CDR3 DNA reads TGTGCCAGCAGGTCCCGACTAGGCCGCACCGGGGAGCTGTTTTTT. It specifies CASRSRLGRTGELFF.

The V call is TRBV4-3, the J call TRBJ1-4, with 7 bases that match TRBD1. This CDR3 is 16 amino acids long. The germline gives CDR1 LGHNA, CDR2 YSLEER. J lost 7 bases, V lost 0 bases, and 8 bases had no gene match. The CDR3 sequence is CASSQDRGQPTEKLFF. CDR3 bases: TGCGCCAGCAGCCAAGATCGGGGACAGCCCACTGAAAAACTGTTTTTT.

J is TRBJ1-1 and V is TRBV19; D gene uncertain. The CDR3 has 15 residues. Germline loops: CDR1 LNHDA, CDR2 SQIVND (reference sequence). V lost 4 bases, J lost 0 bases, and 12 bases lay in between. The CDR3 nucleotides read TGTGCCAGTAGTAACCGAGGGAGAATGAACACTGAAGCTTTCTTT. It translates to CASSNRGRMNTEAFF. Supplemented by reference TRBV19 and TRBJ1-1, the full variable domain reads DGGITQSPKYLFRKEGQNVTLSCEQNLNHDAMYWYRQDPGQGLRLIYYSQIVNDFQKGDIAEGYSVSREKKESFPLTVTSAQKNPTAFYLCASSNRGRMNTEAFFGQGTRLTVV.

The chain has TRBV27 and TRBJ1-2; TRBD1 agrees at 7 bases. The CDR3 sequence is 13 residues long. The germline CDR1 and CDR2 sequences are MNHEY and SMNVEV (reference sequence). Trimming cost V 7 bases and J 7 bases; bases outside gene matches: 9. The CDR3 here is CASNRQGESGYTF. CDR3 nucleotides: TGTGCCAGCAATCGGCAGGGGGAGTCTGGCTACACCTTC.

This chain joins TRBV6-2 or TRBV6-3 and TRBJ1-5; 7 nucleotides agree with TRBD1. The V segment lost 5 bases and the J segment 2 bases; nucleotides outside the gene matches: 6. The V gene's germline CDR1 is MNHEY and CDR2 SVGEGT. CDR3 size: 15 residues. Here the CDR3 reads CASSPATGGNQPQHF. Written as DNA, the CDR3 is TGTGCCAGCAGTCCGGCAACAGGGGGCAATCAGCCCCAGCATTTT.

The V call is TRBV28, the J call TRBJ1-5; D is unresolved. The germline V gene has CDR1 MDHEN and CDR2 SYDVKM. The CDR3 sequence is 14 residues long. V lost 6 bases and J lost 1, with 10 bases in between. As DNA, the CDR3 is TGTGCCAGCAGCTCGCCCGGCAGCAATCAGCCCCAGCATTTT. As protein: CASSSPGSNQPQHF.

The J gene is TRBJ1-1, the V gene TRBV3-1 (or the pseudogene TRBV3-2); 7 positions match TRBD1. Looked up from germline, CDR1 is LGHDT and CDR2 is YNNKEL (reference sequence). V dropped 4 bases and J dropped 0; count of bases not matched to a gene: 2. This CDR3 contains 14 residues. CDR3 DNA sequence: TGTGCCAGCAGCCCGGACAGGATGAACACTGAAGCTTTCTTT. The encoded protein is CASSPDRMNTEAFF.

The rearrangement joins TRBV2 to TRBJ1-2, with 9 nucleotides matching TRBD1. Trimming removed 7 bases from V and 8 bases from J; junction bases left unmatched: 14. Germline CDR1 SNHLY, CDR2 FYNNEI. CDR3 length: 15 residues. The CDR3 nucleotides are TGTGCCAGCAAGTCTTACAGGGGGCCTGGATACGGCTACACCTTC. Translating gives CASKSYRGPGYGYTF.

J is TRBJ1-1 and V is TRBV18; unclear D gene. This CDR3 comprises 14 residues. V was cut by 5 bases and J by 4 bases, with 14 bases left in between. Germline V gene lookup returns CDR1 KGHSH and CDR2 LQKENI. In DNA, the CDR3 is TGTGCCAGCTCAACCACCGGGTCCCGCACTGAAGCTTTCTTT. Translation: CASSTTGSRTEAFF.

The chain carries TRBV7-2 and TRBJ1-1; no clear D. CDR3 length equals 15 residues. Trimming pared 2 bases from V and 4 bases from J, leaving 14 bases between. Germline CDR1 SGHTA, CDR2 FQGNSA. CDR3 residues: CASSLWGRPGTEAFF. For the CDR3, the DNA is TGTGCCAGCAGCTTATGGGGTCGCCCGGGCACTGAAGCTTTCTTT. Drawing the rest from reference TRBV7-2 and TRBJ1-1, the complete variable domain is GAGVSQSPSNKVTEKGKDVELRCDPISGHTALYWYRQSLGQGLEFLIYFQGNSAPDKSGLPSDRFSAERTGGSVSTLTIQRTQQEDSAVYLCASSLWGRPGTEAFFGQGTRLTVV.

This clone was recorded only once. The V gene is TRBV5-6, the J gene TRBJ2-1; a weak D match, TRBD2 (5 bases). V was shortened by 0 bases and J by 1 base, with 11 bases between the two germline ends. This CDR3 has 16 residues. CDR1 and CDR2 (germline): SGHDT, YYEEEE. This chain's CDR3 is CASSLERARSYNEQFF. The CDR3 DNA follows: TGTGCCAGCAGCTTGGAGAGGGCTAGGTCCTACAATGAGCAGTTCTTC.

The rearrangement joins TRBV28 to TRBJ1-6; D uncertain. The germline V gene has CDR1 MDHEN and CDR2 SYDVKM. The CDR3 has 13 amino acids. The V end was cut by 8 bases, the J end by 6 bases, with 11 bases between. CDR3 in DNA: TGTGCCAGCGGCGAGCGGGTTAATTCACCCCTCCACTTT. Residues: CASGERVNSPLHF.

The gene calls are TRBV11-2 and TRBJ2-5; 8 nucleotides line up with TRBD2. The germline V gene has CDR1 SGHAT and CDR2 FQNNGV. The CDR3 has 17 residues. Trimming cost V 1 base and J 3 bases; bases outside gene matches: 10. CDR3 residues: CASSLVVVAGIKETQYF. In DNA, the CDR3 is TGTGCCAGCAGCTTAGTAGTAGTAGCGGGGATAAAAGAGACCCAGTACTTC.

This sequence joins TRBV19 and TRBJ2-3; 9 bases match TRBD2. The CDR3 consists of 18 residues. Germline CDR1 is LNHDA and CDR2 is SQIVND (reference sequence). The V segment lost 3 bases and the J segment 3 bases; nucleotides outside the gene matches: 13. In nucleotides, the CDR3 is TGTGCCAGTAGTATCGGAGGTGCGGGAGGGCCGAGAACAGATACGCAGTATTTT. Its protein is CASSIGGAGGPRTDTQYF. Full variable domain (missing parts from reference TRBV19 and TRBJ2-3): DGGITQSPKYLFRKEGQNVTLSCEQNLNHDAMYWYRQDPGQGLRLIYYSQIVNDFQKGDIAEGYSVSREKKESFPLTVTSAQKNPTAFYLCASSIGGAGGPRTDTQYFGPGTRLTVL.

Concerning this clone itself: A much larger clone differs by one base, so this may be a read error. The chain employs TRBV7-9 and TRBJ2-3; D gene unclear. The CDR3 contains 12 residues. Germline CDR1 reads SEHNR; CDR2 reads FQNEAQ (reference sequence). Trimming cost V 6 bases and J 2 bases, with 6 bases left between them. CDR3 in amino acids: CASSFNTDTQYF. CDR3 sequence (DNA): TGTGCCAGCAGTTTTAACACAGATACGCAGTATTTT.

The chain uses TRBV27 and TRBJ1-1, with 9 bases aligning to TRBD1. V dropped 6 bases and J dropped 0; count of bases not matched to a gene: 5. The germline CDR1 and CDR2 sequences are MNHEY and SMNVEV (reference sequence). The CDR3 consists of 15 residues. CDR3: CASSRWDRVNTEAFF. The CDR3, as DNA: TGTGCCAGCAGCCGATGGGACAGGGTGAACACTGAAGCTTTCTTT.